This TCR beta chain appears in the sequencing data of a study of metastatic and nonmetastatic thyroid tumors. Background on the study: Where malignant and benign thyroid patients were concerned, repertoires were compared across blood and tumor or nodule tissue.

This clone was detected many times. Between the trimmed V and J ends, which lost 0 bases and 4 bases, there was a span of 6 bases. Germline loops: CDR1 SGDLS, CDR2 YYNGEE. The CDR3 runs 13 residues. Thyroid surgery took place with no prior treatment in any patient. In the authors' workflow: The authors used CDR3 differences across clinicopathological groups to build a distant-metastasis classifier for papillary thyroid cancer. TCRdb reanalyzed the PCR reads with MiXCR. These V and J calls derive from TCRdb rather than the authors' analysis. The sample comprises around 31,000 clones, over 15% of which are singletons, and about 10% rests with the top ten.

Sequencing input: blood. The gene calls are TRBV9 and TRBJ2-3, with D perhaps matching TRBD1 or TRBD2 (5 bases each). The TCR comes from a female donor with papillary thyroid cancer or a benign thyroid nodule (not recorded which). Some clones in this sample may be carry-over from other donors' samples. CDR3 protein: CASSVGGADTQYF. Here the CDR3 DNA reads TGTGCCAGCAGCGTAGGAGGGGCAGATACGCAGTATTTT.